This is a list of T cell receptor beta chains from one sample in a study of PD-1 blockade in classical Hodgkin lymphoma. Only in-frame clones appear in the TCRdb table, and some are missing; sequencing was by immunoSEQ multiplex PCR. Here the sample spans about 32,000 clones, less than 90% being singletons. The sequencing sample was made of CD4+ T cells from blood. The source of these receptors is a human donor with classical Hodgkin lymphoma. Each CDR3 is given with its conserved first and last residue. D genes are given only for firm matches. Clone size is not always given. Where it is, it says once, few, many or a class for expanded clones.

d_call	v_call	j_call	clone_size	cdr3_aa	cdr3_nt
NA	TRBV11-1	TRBJ2-7	NA	CASSLGQGIGYEQYF	TGTGCCAGCAGCTTAGGGCAGGGGATCGGCTACGAGCAGTACTTC
NA	TRBV9	TRBJ2-3	NA	CAGSVVDSTDTQYF	TGTGCCGGCAGCGTAGTGGACAGCACAGATACGCAGTATTTT
NA	TRBV27	TRBJ2-3	NA	CASKEGPHGADTQYF	TGTGCCAGCAAGGAGGGCCCTCACGGCGCAGATACGCAGTATTTT
NA	TRBV7-8	TRBJ1-1	NA	CASTAGGLTEAFF	TGTGCCAGCACCGCGGGCGGCCTGACTGAAGCTTTCTTT
NA	TRBV5-1	TRBJ2-7	NA	CASSLGRGSEQYF	TGCGCCAGCAGCTTGGGTCGGGGTTCCGAGCAGTACTTC
NA	TRBV2	TRBJ1-2	NA	CASSERGYGYTF	TGTGCCAGCAGTGAAAGGGGCTATGGCTACACCTTC
NA	TRBV5-1	TRBJ1-2	NA	CASSLAAGAANYGYTF	TGCGCCAGCAGCTTGGCGGCGGGGGCAGCTAACTATGGCTACACCTTC
TRBD1	TRBV27	TRBJ1-1	NA	CASSWDNRGGEAFF	TGTGCCAGCAGCTGGGATAACAGGGGTGGTGAAGCTTTCTTT
NA	TRBV6-1	TRBJ1-2	NA	CASSGVKGPSGYTF	TGTGCCAGCAGTGGAGTCAAGGGGCCGAGCGGCTACACCTTC
NA	TRBV5-1	TRBJ2-1	NA	CASSLGRGSWSYNEQFF	TGCGCCAGCAGCTTGGGAAGGGGAAGCTGGTCTTACAATGAGCAGTTCTTC
NA	TRBV6-1	TRBJ1-5	NA	CASSLAGVSNQPQHF	TGTGCCAGCAGCCTAGCGGGGGTGAGCAATCAGCCCCAGCATTTT
TRBD1	TRBV6-5	TRBJ2-5	NA	CASRRDRGRGETQYF	TGTGCCAGCAGGCGGGACAGGGGGCGAGGAGAGACCCAGTACTTC
TRBD1	TRBV5-1	TRBJ1-2	once	CASSPGGDYGYTF	TGCGCCAGCAGCCCAGGGGGAGACTATGGCTACACCTTC
NA	TRBV7-6	TRBJ1-1	NA	CASARLTGIGTEAFF	TGTGCCAGCGCCAGGCTCACGGGGATTGGGACTGAAGCTTTCTTT
NA	TRBV11-2	TRBJ2-3	NA	CASSPTYGPYLGDTQYF	TGTGCCAGCAGCCCAACCTACGGGCCTTACCTGGGGGATACGCAGTATTTT
NA	TRBV6-5	TRBJ1-5	NA	CASSSVDINQPQHF	TGTGCCAGCAGTTCCGTGGACATCAATCAGCCCCAGCATTTT
TRBD1	TRBV2	TRBJ2-5	NA	CASSAGTGRGETQYF	TGTGCCAGCAGTGCGGGGACAGGCCGGGGCGAGACCCAGTACTTC
NA	TRBV6-1	TRBJ1-1	NA	CASSESVNTEAFF	TGTGCCAGCAGTGAAAGTGTGAACACTGAAGCTTTCTTT
NA	TRBV30	TRBJ1-3	NA	CAWSVNLGFSSRASGNTIYF	TGTGCCTGGAGTGTAAATTTAGGCTTTAGCTCAAGGGCCTCTGGAAACACCATATATTTT
NA	TRBV7-9	TRBJ2-4	NA	CASIGGGMGNIQYF	TGTGCCAGCATCGGTGGGGGGATGGGAAACATTCAGTACTTC
NA	TRBV13	TRBJ2-2	NA	CASSRGRAPTGELFF	TGTGCCAGCAGCCGGGGGCGGGCTCCCACCGGGGAGCTGTTTTTT
TRBD1	TRBV30	TRBJ1-5	NA	CAWSRGQYSNQPQHF	TGTGCCTGGAGTAGGGGACAGTATAGCAATCAGCCCCAGCATTTT
TRBD1	TRBV2	TRBJ2-5	NA	CASSEVLGTEETQYF	TGTGCCAGCAGTGAAGTTTTAGGGACAGAAGAGACCCAGTACTTC
NA	TRBV15	TRBJ1-1	NA	CATSRGGSRAASTPNTEAFF	TGTGCCACCAGCAGGGGGGGATCAAGGGCAGCCTCTACCCCGAACACTGAAGCTTTCTTT
NA	TRBV29-1	TRBJ2-3	once	CSGGGGGSSPTDTQYF	TGCAGCGGCGGAGGGGGGGGATCGTCCCCTACAGATACGCAGTATTTT
TRBD1	TRBV27	TRBJ1-2	NA	CASSGQGYGYTF	TGTGCCAGCTCAGGACAGGGCTATGGCTACACCTTC
NA	TRBV5-4	TRBJ2-1	NA	CASSLTLRSEQFF	TGTGCCAGCAGCTTGACACTCCGAAGTGAGCAGTTCTTC
TRBD1	TRBV28	TRBJ1-3	few	CASSGQLVSGNTIYF	TGTGCCAGCTCGGGACAGTTAGTCTCTGGAAACACCATATATTTT
TRBD2	TRBV9	TRBJ2-2	NA	CASSGSARGTIHTGELFF	TGTGCCAGCAGTGGGAGTGCGCGGGGGACTATACACACCGGGGAGCTGTTTTTT
TRBD1	TRBV19	TRBJ1-5	NA	CASSIIRTGGRQPQHF	TGTGCCAGTAGTATAATAAGGACAGGGGGCAGACAGCCCCAGCATTTT
NA	TRBV25-1	TRBJ2-3	NA	CASSRRLVTDTQYF	TGTGCCAGCAGTAGGCGGTTAGTCACAGATACGCAGTATTTT
TRBD2	TRBV7-9	TRBJ2-2	NA	CASSFTLSSGTNTGELFF	TGTGCCAGCAGCTTCACTCTGTCTAGCGGGACGAACACCGGGGAGCTGTTTTTT
TRBD1	TRBV2	TRBJ1-4	NA	CASSDGPGGEKLFF	TGTGCCAGCAGTGACGGGCCAGGGGGGGAAAAACTGTTTTTT
NA	TRBV10-3	TRBJ1-5	NA	CAISEGRGNQPQHF	TGTGCCATCAGTGAAGGTAGGGGCAATCAGCCCCAGCATTTT
TRBD2	TRBV2	TRBJ2-1	NA	CASSGREGSYNEQFF	TGTGCCAGCAGTGGGAGGGAGGGCAGCTACAATGAGCAGTTCTTC
TRBD2	TRBV6-4	TRBJ2-5	NA	CAGGIAGDPQETQYF	TGTGCCGGAGGGATAGCGGGAGACCCCCAAGAGACCCAGTACTTC
NA	TRBV19	TRBJ2-3	NA	CASSPMGNTQYF	TGTGCCAGTAGTCCGATGGGTAATACGCAGTATTTT
TRBD2	TRBV2	TRBJ2-3	NA	CASSPFAGGTDTQYF	TGTGCCAGCAGTCCCTTTGCGGGAGGAACAGATACGCAGTATTTT
NA	TRBV10-3	TRBJ1-1	NA	CAISEIGRSMEAEAFF	TGTGCCATCAGTGAGATTGGTAGGTCGATGGAGGCTGAAGCTTTCTTT
NA	TRBV6-1	TRBJ2-1	NA	CATARLANEQFF	TGTGCCACCGCAAGGCTAGCAAATGAGCAGTTCTTC
TRBD1	TRBV30	TRBJ1-6	once	CAWSTGGISPLHF	TGTGCCTGGTCTACAGGGGGCATTTCACCCCTCCACTTT
TRBD1	TRBV2	TRBJ1-4	NA	CATVSRDRGRGGEKLFF	TGTGCCACCGTGTCCCGGGACAGGGGGCGCGGGGGGGAAAAACTGTTTTTT
NA	TRBV7-9	TRBJ1-2	once	CASSPLPNSYAGYTF	TGTGCCAGCAGCCCCCTCCCCAATAGCTATGCCGGCTACACCTTC
TRBD1	TRBV11-3	TRBJ1-2	NA	CASSWDRHDLYGYTF	TGTGCCAGCAGCTGGGACAGACACGACCTCTATGGCTACACCTTC
NA	TRBV28	TRBJ1-2	NA	CASSTGGIPGQGGYTF	TGTGCCAGCAGTACGGGGGGCATACCAGGCCAAGGGGGCTACACCTTC
NA	TRBV7-9	TRBJ2-5	NA	CASSSRYQETQYF	TGTGCCAGCAGTTCCAGGTACCAAGAGACCCAGTACTTC
NA	TRBV6-6	TRBJ2-7	NA	CASSPGKFPGSREQYF	TGTGCCAGCAGCCCGGGGAAGTTCCCGGGGAGCCGCGAGCAGTACTTC
TRBD2	TRBV10-3	TRBJ2-1	NA	CAISAAQGSSGSEQFF	TGTGCCATCAGTGCCGCTCAGGGTTCTAGCGGGAGTGAGCAGTTCTTC
TRBD2	TRBV5-4	TRBJ2-3	NA	CASSFSGGPSTDTQYF	TGTGCCAGCAGCTTTTCGGGAGGACCAAGCACAGATACGCAGTATTTT
NA	TRBV5-1	TRBJ2-3	NA	CASFQGPDTQYF	TGCGCCAGCTTCCAGGGGCCAGATACGCAGTATTTT
NA	TRBV6-1	TRBJ2-7	NA	CASRTPSIASDEQYF	TGTGCCAGCCGGACGCCCTCAATTGCTTCGGACGAGCAGTACTTC
TRBD2	TRBV5-1	TRBJ2-3	NA	CASSLGLAGGPWTDTQYF	TGCGCCAGCAGCCTAGGACTAGCGGGAGGGCCTTGGACAGATACGCAGTATTTT
NA	TRBV5-1	TRBJ2-3	NA	CASSLIREKDTQYF	TGCGCCAGCAGCTTGATCAGGGAGAAGGATACGCAGTATTTT
TRBD1	TRBV7-9	TRBJ2-7	NA	CASSRGTATYEQYF	TGTGCCAGCAGCAGAGGGACAGCTACCTACGAGCAGTACTTC
NA	TRBV27	TRBJ1-5	NA	CASSSTSGMGQPQHF	TGTGCCAGCAGTTCGACCTCAGGGATGGGTCAGCCCCAGCATTTT
NA	TRBV5-1	TRBJ1-1	few	CASSLGQGREAFF	TGCGCCAGCAGCTTGGGGCAGGGGAGGGAAGCTTTCTTT
NA	TRBV15	TRBJ1-4	NA	CATSLQGVKLFF	TGTGCCACCAGCCTTCAGGGTGTAAAACTGTTTTTT
NA	TRBV9	TRBJ2-2	NA	CASSVMGTTNTGELFF	TGTGCCAGCAGCGTAATGGGGACGACGAACACCGGGGAGCTGTTTTTT
TRBD1	TRBV5-1	TRBJ2-7	NA	CASSRLSGTGISEQYF	TGCGCCAGCAGTCGTCTATCGGGGACAGGGATCTCCGAGCAGTACTTC